Shown below are 9 T cell receptor beta chains from a single sample sequenced in a study of untreated major depressive disorder. The repertoire was sequenced with immunoSEQ multiplex PCR; TCRdb's copy has only in-frame clones and lacks some. The data show about 20,000 clones, with more than 75% seen just once and around 4.9% held by the top ten. The sample consisted of CD4+ T cells from PBMCs. Receptors originate from a woman aged 25 to 45 in good health.

There are a few counts of this clone. V and J are TRBV7-6 and TRBJ2-7, with D unclear. The CDR3 spans 14 residues. Germline V gene data show CDR1 as SGHVS and CDR2 as FNYEAQ. V was trimmed by 2 bases and J by 1 base, leaving 9 bases between them. The CDR3 region has the DNA TGTGCCAGCAGCTTATATCGCGGATCCTACGAGCAGTACTTC. Amino acid sequence: CASSLYRGSYEQYF.

This clone was found once. V gene TRBV30 combines with J gene TRBJ2-1; TRBD1 matches 7 bases. J lost 6 bases, V lost 3 bases, and 8 bases had no gene match. The germline V gene encodes CDR1 GTSNPN and CDR2 SVGIG (reference sequence). The CDR3 spans 14 residues. CDR3 nucleotide sequence: TGTGCCTGGAGCCCGGGACAGCTAGCCAATGAGCAGTTCTTC. It translates to CAWSPGQLANEQFF.

CDR3 nucleotides: TGCGCCAGCAGCTCCAGTGGGGGACCGCTAGATCCGGATAGCACCATATATTTT. This gives the protein CASSSSGGPLDPDSTIYF. The chain recombines TRBV5-1 with TRBJ1-3; a weak D match, TRBD1 (5 bases). CDR1 is SGHRS and CDR2 is YFSETQ in the germline V gene. Between the trimmed V and J ends, which lost 3 bases and 9 bases, there was a span of 28 bases. This CDR3 is 18 amino acids long.

The chain links TRBV5-4 to TRBJ1-1; D gene ambiguous. Trimming left V 1 base short and J 0 bases short, with 10 bases between. The CDR3 loop spans 15 amino acids. Germline-derived CDR1 and CDR2 are SGHNT and YYREEE (reference sequence). DNA for the CDR3: TGTGCCAGCAGCTTGTCTTACAGCATGAACACTGAAGCTTTCTTT. Residues: CASSLSYSMNTEAFF.

This clone was observed a single time. V usage is TRBV7-2 and J usage is TRBJ1-2, with 8 bases that match TRBD1. CDR1 is SGHTA and CDR2 is FQGNSA in the germline V gene. J lost 2 bases, V lost 4 bases, and 3 bases had no gene match. The CDR3 contains 14 residues. The CDR3 DNA reads as TGTGCCAGCAGCTACAGGACAGGGAACTATGGCTACACCTTC. Translating it yields CASSYRTGNYGYTF.

The chain joins TRBV7-2 to TRBJ2-7; D unresolved. CDR1 is SGHTA and CDR2 is FQGNSA in the germline V gene. Trimming left V 5 bases short and J 5 bases short, with 13 bases between. The CDR3 totals 13 residues. CDR3 sequence: CASSESIDHEQYF. CDR3 in DNA: TGTGCCAGCAGCGAATCCATAGATCACGAGCAGTACTTC.

This sequence joins TRBV30 and TRBJ1-1; possibly TRBD1 for D (6 bases). Germline V lookup: CDR1 GTSNPN, CDR2 SVGIG (reference sequence). V was clipped by 0 bases and J by 6 bases, with 23 bases between them. This CDR3 has 17 amino acids. CDR3 in amino acids: CAWSVGGRGIFVAEAFF. As DNA, the CDR3 is TGTGCCTGGAGTGTCGGGGGTAGGGGGATTTTTGTTGCTGAAGCTTTCTTT.

The chain joins TRBV7-9 to TRBJ2-2; a possible D gene is TRBD2 (5 bases). The CDR3 is 14 amino acids. Germline CDR1 SEHNR, CDR2 FQNEAQ (reference sequence). V lost 0 bases and J lost 8, with 10 bases in between. In DNA form, the CDR3 reads TGTGCCAGCAGCTTAGCAGGAGGACCTGGGGAGCTGTTTTTT. Protein product: CASSLAGGPGELFF. Full variable domain (rest looked up from reference TRBV7-9 and TRBJ2-2): DTGVSQNPRHKITKRGQNVTFRCDPISEHNRLYWYRQTLGQGPEFLTYFQNEAQLEKSRLLSDRFSAERPKGSFSTLEIQRTEQGDSAMYLCASSLAGGPGELFFGEGSRLTVL.

This chain links TRBV30 with TRBJ2-1; D might be TRBD1 (6 bases). The CDR3 covers 14 residues. The V gene lost 1 base and the J gene lost 4 bases, with 11 bases spanning the gap. The germline V gene has CDR1 GTSNPN and CDR2 SVGIG (reference sequence). The CDR3 reads CAWSAGDVYNEQFF. CDR3 coding DNA: TGTGCCTGGAGTGCAGGGGACGTGTACAATGAGCAGTTCTTC.